This TCR beta chain derives from a study of T-cell reconstitution after alpha-beta-depleted transplantation in children. Remarks on this clonotype: Its antigen is undetermined.

Study findings and constraints: Newly made T cells mostly supplied T-cell counts and diversity one year after transplant.

Trimming removed 0 bases at V and 6 bases at J, with 7 bases between. Germline assignment: CDR1 DFQATT and CDR2 SNEGSKA (reference sequence). This CDR3 is built from 12 residues. As it was prepared, the TCRbeta library received unique molecular identifiers. MiXCR, run by TCRdb on the PCR reads, gives a single entry per CDR3 protein. This table has roughly 570,000 distinct CDR3 sequences, 27% appearing once. This chain joins TRBV20-1 and TRBJ2-3; no definite D call. Sequenced material: PBMCs, taken before TCRalphabeta/CD19-depleted stem cell transplant. The origin of this receptor is a boy in the first two years of life with Wiskott-Aldrich syndrome, due to receive a stem cell transplant. CDR3 nucleotides: TGCAGTGCTAGAGACCTCTGGGATACGCAGTATTTT. Translation gives CSARDLWDTQYF.